This T cell receptor (beta chain) was captured by sequencing in a study of OX40 agonist ivuxolimab in advanced cancers. TCRdb keeps only in-frame clones here, not all; method: immunoSEQ multiplex PCR. Of about 14,000 clones in the sample, about four fifths are singletons; the top ten hold 35% to 50%. V shed 9 bases and J shed 3 bases, with 11 bases lying between them. CDR3 length: 13 residues. Germline V gene lookup returns CDR1 SNHLY and CDR2 FYNNEI. No patient had autoimmune disease or received systemic immunosuppression. The sequence derives from an adult with an advanced solid tumor such as melanoma, head and neck, liver or kidney cancer. The sequences come from CD4+ or CD8+ T cells sorted from blood, collected in a trial of the OX40 agonist ivuxolimab. The chain has TRBV2 and TRBJ2-2, with D possibly called TRBD1 or TRBD2 (5 bases each). The CDR3 sequence: CARTGADTGELFF. The CDR3 DNA follows: TGTGCCAGAACCGGGGCCGACACCGGGGAGCTGTTTTTT.